This entry concerns a single T cell receptor beta chain. This record belongs to a study of blood T cell repertoires in COVID-19. Study in general: Both acute and convalescent COVID-19 samples were obtained from the United States, Italy and Spain. T cells, B-cell-depleted T cells, or PBMCs provided the cDNA or gDNA that served as material.

In the original workflow: Reference gene primer amplification in the assay estimated nucleated cell counts. Measured with immunoSEQ multiplex PCR; TCRdb has only the in-frame clones, and not every one. V, J and clone size are taken as reported in that table, and D and trimming were inferred from the DNA itself. The sample holds some 260,000 clones, less than 85% seen once. The receptor comes from a woman older than 75 with active or convalescent COVID-19. The sequenced material came from peripheral blood.

In DNA form, the CDR3 reads TGTGCCTCTAGGCTGGTAAACTCCTATAATTCACCCCTCCACTTT. This encodes CASRLVNSYNSPLHF. The chain uses TRBV6-5 and TRBJ1-6; D is undetermined. Deletions cut 11 bases from V and 0 bases from J, with 14 bases between. Germline-derived CDR1 and CDR2 are MNHEY and SVGAGI. The CDR3 runs 15 residues.